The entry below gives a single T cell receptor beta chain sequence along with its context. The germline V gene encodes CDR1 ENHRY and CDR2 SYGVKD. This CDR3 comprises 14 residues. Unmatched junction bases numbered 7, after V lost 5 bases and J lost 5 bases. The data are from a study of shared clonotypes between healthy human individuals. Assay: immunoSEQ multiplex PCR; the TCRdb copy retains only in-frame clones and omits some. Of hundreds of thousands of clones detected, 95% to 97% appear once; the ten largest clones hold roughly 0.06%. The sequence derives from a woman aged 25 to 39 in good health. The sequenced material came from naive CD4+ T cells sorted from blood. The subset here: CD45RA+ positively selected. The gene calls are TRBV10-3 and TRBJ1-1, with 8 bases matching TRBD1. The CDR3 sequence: CAISNTGGETEAFF. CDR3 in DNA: TGTGCCATCAGTAATACAGGGGGGGAAACTGAAGCTTTCTTT.